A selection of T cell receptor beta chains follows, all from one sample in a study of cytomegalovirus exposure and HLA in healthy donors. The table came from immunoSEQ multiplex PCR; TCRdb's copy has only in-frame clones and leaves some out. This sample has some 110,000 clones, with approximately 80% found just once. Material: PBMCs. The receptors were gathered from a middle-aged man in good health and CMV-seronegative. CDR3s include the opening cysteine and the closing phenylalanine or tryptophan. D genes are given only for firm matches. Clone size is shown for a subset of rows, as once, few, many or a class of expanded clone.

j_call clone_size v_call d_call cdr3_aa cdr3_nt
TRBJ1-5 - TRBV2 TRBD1 CASSGGQRNQPQHF TGTGCCAGCAGCGGGGGACAGCGCAATCAGCCCCAGCATTTT
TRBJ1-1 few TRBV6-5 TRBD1 CASSSSRDSEAFF TGTGCCAGCAGTTCATCCCGGGACAGTGAAGCTTTCTTT
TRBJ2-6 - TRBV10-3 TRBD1 CAISDHRRARGSTGANVLTF TGTGCCATCAGTGACCATCGAAGGGCCAGGGGGTCCACTGGGGCCAACGTCCTGACTTTC
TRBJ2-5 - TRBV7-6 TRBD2 CASSSGSWGGEQYF TGTGCCAGCAGCTCCGGGAGCTGGGGGGGGGAGCAGTACTTC
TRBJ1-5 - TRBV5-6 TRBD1 CASSLSGGPNNQPQHF TGTGCCAGCAGCTTGTCAGGGGGCCCTAACAATCAGCCCCAGCATTTT
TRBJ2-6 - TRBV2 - CASSVETALSGANVLTF TGTGCCAGCAGTGTGGAGACAGCCTTATCTGGGGCCAACGTCCTGACTTTC
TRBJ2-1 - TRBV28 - CASSLSGTLGREQFF TGTGCCAGCAGTTTATCCGGCACCCTTGGGAGGGAGCAGTTCTTC
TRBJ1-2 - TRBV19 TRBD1 CATIGQGEGFGYTF TGTGCCACTATTGGACAGGGGGAAGGGTTTGGCTACACCTTC
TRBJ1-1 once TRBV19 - CASSFSRDTEAFF TGTGCCAGTAGTTTCTCTCGAGACACTGAAGCTTTCTTT
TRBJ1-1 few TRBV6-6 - CASTAERSFRSAFF TGTGCCAGCACGGCGGAAAGGTCATTCCGAAGTGCTTTCTTT
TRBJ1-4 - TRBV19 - CASSLRFRGPHEKLFF TGTGCCAGTAGTCTCCGATTCCGAGGGCCTCACGAAAAACTGTTTTTT
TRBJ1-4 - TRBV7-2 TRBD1 CASSTRTGEKLFF TGTGCCAGCAGCACTCGGACAGGGGAAAAACTGTTTTTT
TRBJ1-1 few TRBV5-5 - CASSLDTGMNTEAFF TGTGCCAGCAGCTTGGATACAGGGATGAACACTGAAGCTTTCTTT
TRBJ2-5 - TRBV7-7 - CASSLRSGPQETQYF TGTGCCAGCAGCTTACGATCAGGCCCCCAAGAGACCCAGTACTTC
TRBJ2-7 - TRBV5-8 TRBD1 CASSLGQGLRYEQYF TGTGCCAGCAGCTTGGGACAGGGGCTCCGCTACGAGCAGTACTTC
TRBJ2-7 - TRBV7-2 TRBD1 CASSYRGDAYEQYF TGTGCCAGCAGCTACAGGGGAGACGCCTACGAGCAGTACTTC
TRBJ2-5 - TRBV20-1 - CSARGGWTQYF TGCAGTGCTCGTGGGGGGTGGACCCAGTACTTC
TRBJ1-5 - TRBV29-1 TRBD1 CSVEGQGKGQPQHF TGCAGCGTTGAGGGACAGGGGAAGGGGCAGCCCCAGCATTTT
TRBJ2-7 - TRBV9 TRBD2 CASSEWGGEQYF TGTGCCAGCAGTGAATGGGGGGGCGAGCAGTACTTC
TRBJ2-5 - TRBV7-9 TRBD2 CASSAGGGLETQYF TGTGCCAGCAGCGCCGGGGGGGGGCTCGAGACCCAGTACTTC
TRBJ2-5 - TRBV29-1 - CSVDIRGQETQYF TGCAGCGTTGATATCAGGGGACAAGAGACCCAGTACTTC
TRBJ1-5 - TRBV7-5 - CVRSSHLGADSNQPQHF TGTGTCAGAAGCTCCCACCTAGGGGCCGATAGCAATCAGCCCCAGCATTTT
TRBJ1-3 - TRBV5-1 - CASSTGQTNSGNTIYF TGCGCCAGCAGCACCGGACAGACAAACTCTGGAAACACCATATATTTT
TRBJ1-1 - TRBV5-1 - CASSLTSGGEEAFF TGCGCCAGCAGCCTAACATCGGGGGGGGAAGAAGCTTTCTTT
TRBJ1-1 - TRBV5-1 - CASSLNRLGGRNTEAFF TGCGCCAGCAGCTTGAATCGGTTGGGGGGAAGGAACACTGAAGCTTTCTTT
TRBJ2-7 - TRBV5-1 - CASSPEGISYEQYF TGCGCCAGCAGCCCTGAGGGAATATCCTACGAGCAGTACTTC
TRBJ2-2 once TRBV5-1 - CASSFGSRSSEANTGELFF TGCGCCAGCAGTTTTGGATCCCGTTCTAGCGAGGCGAACACCGGGGAGCTGTTTTTT
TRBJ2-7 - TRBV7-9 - CASSLAWSGTYEQYF TGTGCCAGCAGCCTCGCCTGGTCGGGGACCTACGAGCAGTACTTC
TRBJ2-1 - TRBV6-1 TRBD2 CASSEPGLADSPIYNEQFF TGTGCCAGCAGTGAACCGGGACTAGCGGACTCGCCAATCTACAATGAGCAGTTCTTC
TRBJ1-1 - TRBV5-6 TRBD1 CVSSIRWRGRTNTEAFF TGTGTCAGCAGCATCAGATGGAGGGGGCGGACGAACACTGAAGCTTTCTTT
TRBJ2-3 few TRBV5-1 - CASSLDGGRTDTQYF TGCGCCAGCAGCTTGGACGGGGGAAGGACAGATACGCAGTATTTT
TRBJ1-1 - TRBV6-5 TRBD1 CASSLQGVNTEAFF TGTGCCAGCAGTTTACAGGGGGTGAACACTGAAGCTTTCTTT
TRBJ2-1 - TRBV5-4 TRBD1 CASSLSGTDFNNEQFF TGTGCCAGCAGCTTGTCCGGGACAGATTTTAACAATGAGCAGTTCTTC
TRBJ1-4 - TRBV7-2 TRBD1 CASSFRTGALFF TGTGCCAGCAGCTTCAGAACAGGGGCACTGTTTTTT
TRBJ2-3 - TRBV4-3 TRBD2 CASSQESELAGSSTDTQYF TGCGCCAGCAGCCAAGAGAGTGAACTAGCGGGGTCTAGCACAGATACGCAGTATTTT
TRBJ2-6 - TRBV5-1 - CASSPAQAGANVLTF TGCGCCAGCAGCCCAGCGCAAGCGGGGGCCAACGTCCTGACTTTC
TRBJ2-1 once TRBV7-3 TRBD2 CASSLNAGGDNEQFF TGTGCCAGCAGCTTAAATGCGGGGGGAGACAATGAGCAGTTCTTC
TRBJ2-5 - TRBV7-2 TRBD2 CASSLVVAGGRYQETQYF TGTGCCAGCAGCTTAGTGGTAGCGGGGGGGCGGTACCAAGAGACCCAGTACTTC
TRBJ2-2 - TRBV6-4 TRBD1 CASRGQGTNTGELFF TGTGCCAGCAGGGGACAGGGAACAAACACCGGGGAGCTGTTTTTT
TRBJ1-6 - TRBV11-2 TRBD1 CASRQSTGDSNSPLHF TGTGCCAGCAGACAGTCGACAGGGGACAGTAATTCACCCCTCCACTTT
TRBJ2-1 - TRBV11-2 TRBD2 CASSQTSGGGRFF TGTGCCAGCAGCCAAACCTCCGGGGGGGGAAGGTTCTTC
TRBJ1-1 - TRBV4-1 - CASSVSSLLEAFF TGCGCCAGCAGTGTGAGTTCCCTACTCGAAGCTTTCTTT
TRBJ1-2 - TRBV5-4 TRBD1 CASRTFLRDSKDYGYTF TGTGCCAGCAGGACCTTCCTCCGGGACAGCAAGGACTATGGCTACACCTTC
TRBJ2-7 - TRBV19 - CASSPQTWYEQYF TGTGCCAGTAGTCCACAGACATGGTACGAGCAGTACTTC
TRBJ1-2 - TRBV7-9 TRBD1 CASSPDRGLGGYTF TGTGCCAGCAGCCCCGACAGGGGGCTCGGTGGCTACACCTTC
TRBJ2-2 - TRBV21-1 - CASSNDRTKESTGELFF TGTGCCAGCAGCAACGACCGCACCAAGGAGAGCACCGGGGAGCTGTTTTTT
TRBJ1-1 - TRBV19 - CASRPLAPGTEAFF TGTGCCAGTAGGCCTCTGGCCCCCGGGACTGAAGCTTTCTTT